This TCR beta chain was captured in a study of Graves' ophthalmopathy and Graves' hyperthyroidism. Trimming stripped 0 bases from V and 5 bases from J, with 13 bases between. Germline-derived CDR1 and CDR2 are LGHDT and YNNKEL (reference sequence). There are 15 residues in the CDR3. Overall study results and limits: In predicting ophthalmopathy progression, the model reached 70.59% sensitivity and 72.22% specificity. Blood was where most expanded thyroid clonotypes above 0.001 frequency also turned up. In separating ophthalmopathy from stable hyperthyroidism, a 13-signature model achieved less than 90% sensitivity and around 80% specificity.

CDR3 regions of TCR beta were amplified from RNA transcripts. In the first round, RT-PCR was carried out with HTBI primers, and a multiplex PCR formed the second round. TCRdb analysed the multiplex PCR reads with MiXCR anew, one entry per CDR3 protein. The sample shows 200,000 to 300,000 distinct CDR3 sequences, around 45% of them seen only once. The authors isolated PBMCs from approximately 10 ml of fresh peripheral blood. On this clonotype: Its cognate antigen is unknown.

J is TRBJ2-5 and V is TRBV3-1, with D possibly matching TRBD1 (6 bases). Material: peripheral blood. This clonotype originated in an adult man with Graves' ophthalmopathy. The CDR3 spells CASSQDNYRVETQYF. CDR3 DNA: TGTGCCAGCAGCCAAGATAACTACAGGGTGGAGACCCAGTACTTC.